This T cell receptor (beta chain) comes out of a study of T-cell reconstitution after alpha-beta-depleted transplantation in children. Construction of the TCRbeta library involved unique molecular identifiers. TCRdb ran MiXCR on the PCR reads and lists one entry per CDR3 protein. The sample carries some 80,000 distinct CDR3 sequences, roughly 18% recorded once. Per the germline V gene, CDR1 is SGHKS and CDR2 is YYEKEE (reference sequence). This CDR3 has 16 amino acids. V was trimmed by 4 bases and J by 0 bases, leaving 15 bases between them. Whole-study results and caveats: Reports say that about two months after transplant, the alpha-beta T cells came out of several hundred graft clones that had expanded. Elevated TCRbeta diversity at day 60 was traced, in some patients, to surviving recipient T cells and thymic progenitors. One year post-transplant, T-cell counts and diversity were largely derived from T cells produced anew.

Many counts were recorded for this clonotype. Its antigen is not identified. This TCR came from a male patient between 2 and 10 years old who had a stem cell transplant for acute lymphoblastic leukemia, so the T cells may come from the graft donor. The material was PBMCs, mostly from graft donor cells, obtained 360 days after TCRalphabeta/CD19-depleted stem cell transplant. The chain uses TRBV5-5 and TRBJ2-3, with D maybe TRBD2 (5 bases). CDR3 protein: CASSQTTFASTDTQYF. The CDR3 DNA reads as TGTGCCAGCAGCCAGACTACATTCGCTAGCACAGATACGCAGTATTTT.